Detailed here is one T cell receptor beta chain. What it recognizes is unknown. This CDR3 has 17 amino acids. The data were obtained in a study of graft-versus-host responses after intestinal transplantation. Profiling relied on immunoSEQ multiplex PCR, and the TCRdb table lists in-frame clones only, not all of them. The sample lists about 85,000 clones; under 95% were seen once. The sample in question was unstimulated CD8+ T cells sorted from spleen or lymph node cells, obtained before transplant. The rearrangement uses TRBV21-1 and TRBJ2-3; no DNA check was done on the table's D call, TRBD1. TRBV21-1 is labeled a pseudogene. The receptor's source is a human donor who was the organ donor for an intestinal transplant. CDR3 bases: TGTGCCAGCAGCAAAGTTCCAGGGATGAGATGCACAGATACGCAGTATTTT. Translating gives CASSKVPGMRCTDTQYF.